This T cell receptor (beta chain) was found in a study of T cell repertoires in cytomegalovirus infection. Study information: Through public TCR beta signatures, both CMV infection and matching HLA type were indicated.

TCRdb re-analysed the reads in MiXCR, keeping a single row per CDR3 protein. The sample holds 84,000 or so distinct CDR3 sequences, about half seen once. The germline CDR1 and CDR2 sequences are SEHNR and FQNEAQ (reference sequence). V shed 7 bases, J shed 0 bases, and the junction held 2 bases outside the gene matches. The CDR3 loop spans 16 amino acids. This clonotype was observed a few times. Antigen specificity is unknown. This receptor was obtained from a human donor in good health (CMV status not recorded). Some clones in this sample may be carry-over from other donors' samples. The sequencing used CD8+ T cells from cultured PBMCs, collected from culture after CMV antigen stimulation. The V call is TRBV7-9, the J call TRBJ2-1; 14 positions match TRBD2. The CDR3 sequence is CASTGTSGSSYNEQFF. DNA for the CDR3: TGTGCCAGCACCGGGACTAGCGGGAGCTCCTACAATGAGCAGTTCTTC.